This TCR beta chain was recovered during a study of brain T cells in children with intractable seizures (dated by TCRdb to 2020 to 2023). At the level of the whole study: Resected brain tissue from 45 to 60 pediatric epilepsy surgery cases was first screened for immune gene transcripts using a NanoString immunology panel. About 70% of the 12 selected surgery cases also had pre-surgery blood sequenced, which left four cases with brain tissue only.

Compared with germline, V lacks 4 bases and J lacks 10 bases; bases without a gene match: 1. Its CDR3 holds 13 amino acids, cysteine through phenylalanine. This entry keeps only the CDR3 DNA: 39 bases, framed from base 1. CDR1 and CDR2 are read off the germline V gene as MNHEY and SVGAGI. The sample's time point, from its label and the paper: blood from clinic visit 5 months post-surgery; TSC patient then seizure free. The surgery cases showing the highest brain T cell transcript signatures were chosen for TCR beta chain sequencing of brain tissue and, when available, of blood. Before surgery, patients had received at least one anti-epileptic drug. The TCR-sequenced patients were children whose drug-resistant epilepsy was caused by tuberous sclerosis complex, focal cortical dysplasia, Rasmussen encephalitis or hemimegalencephaly. The Monarch genomic DNA purification kit was used to extract bulk genomic DNA from unsorted brain tissue and from whole blood.

This clone was observed a single time. The antigen it recognizes is unknown. The input lacks base qualities; no much larger clone sits a single base away. The immunoSEQ assay was applied to genomic DNA to generate the TCR beta chain sequences. As for the original processing: CDR3 sequences not starting with the conserved framework cysteine at position 104 were manually removed. To get clonality, the normalized Shannon's Diversity Index was subtracted from one, giving values from 0 (maximal diversity) to 1 (oligoclonal). Chi-squared comparison-of-proportions tests were used to check whether the frequency of the same CDR3 differed between samples, for example brain versus blood. Public clonotypes were found by searching immuneACCESS, and the VDJdb browser was used to assess similarity to known antiviral clonotypes. Sourced from immuneACCESS, this table was stored by TCRdb with only in-frame sequences that have V and J called. A share of the clones is absent; for the studies checked, an unresolved V gene accounts for under half, and the remainder has no known explanation. The V and J calls and the clone size are those of that table, but D and trimming were determined from the DNA. This sample comprises under 400,000 clones, nearly 95% of them detected only once. Of the sample, 5.7% falls within the top ten clones.

The investigation overall reported the following: Because pre- and post-surgery blood were sequenced to different depths, clones absent from the pre-surgery sample may reflect undersampling. Viral specificity was inferred only from CDR3 sequence similarity, and patients' HCMV serostatus was unknown.

Sequencing used peripheral blood, obtained roughly 5 months after surgery. Here the chain combines TRBV6-5 and TRBJ2-1; TRBD2 lines up with 13 middle nucleotides. This TCR came from a boy under two years old with tuberous sclerosis and intractable seizures. The DNA sequence is TGTGCCAGCAGTTCGGGACTAGCGGGGGAGCAGTTCTTC. The encoded protein is CASSSGLAGEQFF.